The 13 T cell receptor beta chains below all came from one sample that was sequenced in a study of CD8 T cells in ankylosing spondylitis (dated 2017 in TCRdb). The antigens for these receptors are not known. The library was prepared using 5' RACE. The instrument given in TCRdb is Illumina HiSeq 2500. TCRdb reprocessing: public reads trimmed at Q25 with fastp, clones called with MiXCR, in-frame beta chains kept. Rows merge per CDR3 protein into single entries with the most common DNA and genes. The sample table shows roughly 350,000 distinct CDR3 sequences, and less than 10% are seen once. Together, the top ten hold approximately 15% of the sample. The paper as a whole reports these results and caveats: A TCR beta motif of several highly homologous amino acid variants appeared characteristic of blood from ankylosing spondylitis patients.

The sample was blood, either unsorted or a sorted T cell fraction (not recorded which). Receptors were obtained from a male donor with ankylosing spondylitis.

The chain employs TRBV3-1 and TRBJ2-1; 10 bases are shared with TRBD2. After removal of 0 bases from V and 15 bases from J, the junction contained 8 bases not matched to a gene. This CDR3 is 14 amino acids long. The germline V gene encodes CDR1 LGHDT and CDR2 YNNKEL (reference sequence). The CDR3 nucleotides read TGTGCCAGCAGCCAAGACCCCTCTAGCGGGAGTCGGTTCTTC. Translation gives CASSQDPSSGSRFF.

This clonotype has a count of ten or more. The CDR3 here is CASTVKGYGYTF. Here the CDR3 DNA reads TGTGCCAGCACGGTTAAGGGTTATGGCTACACCTTC. The chain joins TRBV21-1 to TRBJ1-2. TRBV21-1 constitutes a pseudogene. The length of the CDR3 is 12 residues.

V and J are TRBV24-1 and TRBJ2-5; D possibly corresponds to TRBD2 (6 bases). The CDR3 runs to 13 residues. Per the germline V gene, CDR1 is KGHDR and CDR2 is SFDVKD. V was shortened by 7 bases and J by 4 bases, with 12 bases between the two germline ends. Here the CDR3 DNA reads TGTGCCACCAGGGCGGGAAGGGGAGAGACCCAGTACTTC. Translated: CATRAGRGETQYF.

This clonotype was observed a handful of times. The CDR3 sequence is CASRQGQHEQYF. The CDR3 bases are TGTGCCAGCAGACAGGGACAACACGAGCAGTACTTC. The chain combines TRBV6-2 or TRBV6-3 with TRBJ2-7; D is perhaps TRBD1 (6 bases). V was clipped by 6 bases and J by 5 bases, with 11 bases between them. Germline V gives CDR1 MNHEY, CDR2 SVGEGT. The CDR3 is 12 amino acids.

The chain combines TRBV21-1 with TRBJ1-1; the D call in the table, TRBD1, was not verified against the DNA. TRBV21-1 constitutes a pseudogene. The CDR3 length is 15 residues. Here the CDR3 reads CASSKEWTGYTEAFF. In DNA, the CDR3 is TGTGCCAGCAGCAAAGAGTGGACAGGGTACACTGAAGCTTTCTTT.

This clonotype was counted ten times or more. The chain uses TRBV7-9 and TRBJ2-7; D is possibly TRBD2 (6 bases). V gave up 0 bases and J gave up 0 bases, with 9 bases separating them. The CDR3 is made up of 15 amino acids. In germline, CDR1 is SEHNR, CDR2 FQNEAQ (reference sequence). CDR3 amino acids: CASSLAGGLSYEQYF. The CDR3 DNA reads TGTGCCAGCAGCTTAGCGGGGGGACTCTCCTACGAGCAGTACTTC. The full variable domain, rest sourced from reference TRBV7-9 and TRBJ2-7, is DTGVSQNPRHKITKRGQNVTFRCDPISEHNRLYWYRQTLGQGPEFLTYFQNEAQLEKSRLLSDRFSAERPKGSFSTLEIQRTEQGDSAMYLCASSLAGGLSYEQYFGPGTRLTVT.

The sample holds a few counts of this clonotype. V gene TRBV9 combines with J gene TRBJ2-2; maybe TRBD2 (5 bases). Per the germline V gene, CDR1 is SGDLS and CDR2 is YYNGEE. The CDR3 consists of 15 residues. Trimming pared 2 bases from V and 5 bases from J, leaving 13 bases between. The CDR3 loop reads CASSVGGSRTGELFF. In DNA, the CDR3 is TGTGCCAGCAGCGTTGGTGGGAGTAGGACCGGGGAGCTGTTTTTT.

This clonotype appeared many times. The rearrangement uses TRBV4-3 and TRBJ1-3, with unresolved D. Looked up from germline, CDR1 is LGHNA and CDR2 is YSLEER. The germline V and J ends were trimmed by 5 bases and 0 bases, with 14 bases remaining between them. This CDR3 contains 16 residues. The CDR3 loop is CASSTTAVGSGNTIYF. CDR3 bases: TGCGCCAGCAGCACGACTGCCGTAGGCTCTGGAAACACCATATATTTT.

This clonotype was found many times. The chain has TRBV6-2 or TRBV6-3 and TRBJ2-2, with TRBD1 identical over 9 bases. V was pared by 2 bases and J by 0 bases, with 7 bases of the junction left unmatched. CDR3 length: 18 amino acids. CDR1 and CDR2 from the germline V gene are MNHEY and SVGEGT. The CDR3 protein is CASSYPTGTGSNTGELFF. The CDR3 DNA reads TGTGCCAGCAGTTACCCAACCGGGACAGGGTCGAACACCGGGGAGCTGTTTTTT.

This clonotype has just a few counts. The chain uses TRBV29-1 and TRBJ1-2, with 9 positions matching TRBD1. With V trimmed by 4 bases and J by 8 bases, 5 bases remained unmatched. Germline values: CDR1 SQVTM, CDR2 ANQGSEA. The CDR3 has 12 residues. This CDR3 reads CSVVGTGFGYTF. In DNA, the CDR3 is TGCAGCGTTGTTGGGACAGGGTTCGGCTACACCTTC.

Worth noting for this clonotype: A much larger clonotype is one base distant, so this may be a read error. Written as DNA, the CDR3 is TGCGCCAGCAGCCAAGAAGGGCTCAACGGCAATCAGCCCCAGCATTTT. Amino acid sequence: CASSQEGLNGNQPQHF. The chain links TRBV4-1 to TRBJ1-5; no definite D call. The germline gives CDR1 MGHRA, CDR2 YSYEKL. V gave up 0 bases and J gave up 2 bases, with 11 bases separating them. The CDR3 covers 16 residues.

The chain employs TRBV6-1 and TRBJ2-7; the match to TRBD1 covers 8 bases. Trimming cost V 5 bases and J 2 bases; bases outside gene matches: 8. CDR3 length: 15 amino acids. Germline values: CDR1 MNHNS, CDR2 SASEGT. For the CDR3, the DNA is TGTGCCAGCAGTCCCACCAGGGGGCGCACCTACGAGCAGTACTTC. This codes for CASSPTRGRTYEQYF.

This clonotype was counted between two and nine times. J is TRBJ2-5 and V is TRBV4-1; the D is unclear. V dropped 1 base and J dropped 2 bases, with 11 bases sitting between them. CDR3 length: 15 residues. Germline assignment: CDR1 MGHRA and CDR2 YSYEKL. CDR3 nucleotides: TGCGCCAGCAGCCAAGTAGGAACACTACAAGAGACCCAGTACTTC. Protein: CASSQVGTLQETQYF.